This TCR beta chain was obtained from a study of OX40 agonist ivuxolimab in advanced cancers. As for the study more broadly: Ivuxolimab was a fully human IgG2 agonistic monoclonal antibody targeting the costimulatory receptor OX40 (CD134). The paper covers the monotherapy dose-escalation part of the phase I ivuxolimab trial, which included N ≈ 50 patients. Intravenous ivuxolimab was administered to patients every 2 weeks at six dose levels: 0.01, 0.1, 0.3, 1.5, 3 and 10 mg/kg. Prior anti-PD-1, anti-PD-L1 or anti-CTLA-4 therapy was permitted, and about two fifths of dose-escalation patients had received checkpoint inhibitors. Peripheral TCRbeta sequencing aimed to test whether ivuxolimab altered TCR sequence diversity and caused clonal T-cell expansion. The dose-escalation cohort was about 87% male with a mean age of roughly 62 years, ranging from about 23 to 85. Of the approximately 50 dose-escalation patients, hepatocellular carcinoma was present in about 20, melanoma in roughly 15, renal cell carcinoma in 9 and head and neck cancer in 9. Three dose-escalation patients achieved partial responses, one with hepatocellular carcinoma and two with cutaneous melanoma. The investigation overall reported the following: Low levels of normalized T-cell clonal expansion were also seen in some patients who did not respond. Which antigens the clonally expanded peripheral T cells were specific for was not determined. At doses from 0.1 to 3.0 mg/kg, clonal expansion was seen in both CD4+ and CD8+ blood T cells between baseline and week 6. After ivuxolimab, expanded clones were on average more numerous among CD8+ T cells than among CD4+ T cells. In the 0.1-3.0 mg/kg groups, partial responders had among the lowest normalized peripheral clonal expansion, particularly in CD8+ T cells.

Reading the germline V gene gives CDR1 SQVTM and CDR2 ANQGSEA. The CDR3, cysteine through phenylalanine, is 13 amino acids long. This entry keeps only the CDR3 DNA: 39 bases, framed from base 1. Trimming accounts for 7 bases at V and 3 bases at J, while the number of junction bases matched to no gene is 2. To sequence the TCRbeta CDR3 region, genomic DNA was isolated from the sorted cells. The immunoSEQ Assay was used to sequence the TCRbeta CDR3 regions. TCRdb took over this immuneACCESS table, retaining in-frame rearrangements with V and J assigned. Such tables are incomplete; in checked studies, under half of the missing clones stem from an unresolved V gene, and the remainder is unexplained. The sample yields 55,000 to 75,000 clones; over 80% were counted once. The top ten clones comprise roughly 10% of the sample. Regarding this clone: It lacks a known antigen. No base-level quality is on record; no much larger clone is a single base apart.

The trial excluded patients who had a history of autoimmune disease or who were on systemic immunosuppression. Peripheral blood for TCR sequencing was drawn from every dose cohort at baseline, at cycle 4 day 1 and at cycle 7 day 1. Samples were obtained from an open-label, multicenter, first-in-human phase I dose-escalation trial of ivuxolimab. The trial enrolled adults with locally advanced or metastatic head and neck squamous cell, hepatocellular, melanoma or renal cell carcinoma. Before TCR sequencing, CD4+ T cells and CD8+ T cells from peripheral blood were sorted into separate populations. The source is an adult with an advanced solid tumor such as melanoma, head and neck, liver or kidney cancer. This receptor chain uses TRBV29-1 and TRBJ2-3; TRBD2 fits 12 bases in the junction. Sequenced here: CD4+ or CD8+ T cells sorted from blood, sampled in a trial of the OX40 agonist ivuxolimab. The DNA sequence reads TGCAGCGCGACTAGCGGGGGAACAGATACGCAGTATTTT. Its protein reads: CSATSGGTDTQYF.